This T cell receptor beta chain was sequenced in a study of tumor-infiltrating lymphocytes in primary liver carcinoma. TCR beta cDNA was made from 450 to 550 ng total RNA with a constant-region primer. Generation of the TCR beta libraries relied on three nested multiplex PCR rounds using slightly modified ARM-PCR. The study ran its first two PCR rounds for approximately 10 cycles each, using TRBV1-TRBV30 forward primers and a C-beta reverse primer. In TCRdb, the multiplex PCR reads were re-called with MiXCR into one record per CDR3 protein. The table has some 320,000 distinct CDR3 sequences, about 60% seen once. This CDR3 contains 13 residues. CDR1 is SGDLS, CDR2 YYNGEE, per germline. Germline DNA was also extracted, and blood RNA was taken from unsorted whole blood. Comments on this clonotype: Compared with germline, one end of the junction differs, possibly owing to a read error.

V usage is TRBV9 and J usage is TRBJ2-6; D is uncertain. This receptor was taken from a man in his forties or fifties with primary liver carcinoma and hepatitis B virus infection. Sequences were obtained from peripheral blood. This CDR3 is CASSLVGVNVLTF. The CDR3 coding sequence is TGTGCCAGCAGCCTAGTTGGGGTCAACGTCCTGACTTTC.